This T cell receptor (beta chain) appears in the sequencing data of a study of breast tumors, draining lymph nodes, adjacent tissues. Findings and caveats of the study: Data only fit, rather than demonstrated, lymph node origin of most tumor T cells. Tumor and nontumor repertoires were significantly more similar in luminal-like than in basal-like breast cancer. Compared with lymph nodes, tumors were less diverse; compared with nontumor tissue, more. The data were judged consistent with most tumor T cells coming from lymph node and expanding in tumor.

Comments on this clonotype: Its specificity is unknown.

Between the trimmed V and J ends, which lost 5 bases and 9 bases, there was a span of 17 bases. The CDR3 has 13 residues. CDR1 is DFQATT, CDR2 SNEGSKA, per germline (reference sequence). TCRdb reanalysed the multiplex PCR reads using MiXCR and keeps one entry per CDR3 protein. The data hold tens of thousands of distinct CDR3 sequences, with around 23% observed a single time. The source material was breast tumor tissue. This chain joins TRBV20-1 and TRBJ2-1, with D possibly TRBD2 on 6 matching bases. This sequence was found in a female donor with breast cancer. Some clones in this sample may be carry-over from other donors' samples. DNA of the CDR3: TGCAGTGCTTCAAGACTAGTCTCTGGTGAGCAGTTCTTC. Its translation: CSASRLVSGEQFF.